This T cell receptor beta chain came from a study of CD8+ T cells in alopecia areata. At the level of the study: A 6-month off-drug phase came after tofacitinib, which had lasted 6 to 18 months.

Treatment described: oral pan-JAK inhibitor, 5-10 mg twice daily. The CDR3 totals 12 residues. The V gene lost 3 bases and the J gene lost 3 bases, with 7 bases spanning the gap. Germline CDR1 reads SGHKS; CDR2 reads YYEKEE (reference sequence). Once RNA had been extracted, it was reverse transcribed into cDNA to act as the sequencing template. Profiled with immunoSEQ multiplex PCR; TCRdb holds only in-frame clones, not every one. Among 90,000 or so clones listed, about 40% were seen once. The sequenced sample was CD8+ T cells sorted from blood, obtained at week 24, from a patient treated with tofacitinib. The sequence was obtained from a human donor with alopecia areata. V gene TRBV5-5 combines with J gene TRBJ2-7, with a weak D call TRBD2 (5 bases). The CDR3 sequence is CASSWGVYEQYF. CDR3 sequence (DNA): TGTGCCAGCAGCTGGGGAGTCTACGAGCAGTACTTC.